Each of the 26 T cell receptor beta chains below was sequenced from the same sample in a study of cytomegalovirus exposure and HLA in healthy donors. It was with 60 Vbeta and 13 Jbeta primers that the PCR ran. TCRdb's copy holds only in-frame clones and misses some; the assay was immunoSEQ multiplex PCR. The table has more than 65,000 clones, about 74% seen once. Sequenced: PBMCs. These receptors all come from an older woman in good health and CMV-seropositive.

This clone was picked up a small number of times. The V call is TRBV4-1, the J call TRBJ2-1; D gene unclear. CDR1 MGHRA and CDR2 YSYEKL come from the germline V gene. CDR3 length equals 17 residues. Trimming took off 0 bases at V and 2 bases at J, with 14 bases between the two ends. The DNA of the CDR3 is TGCGCCAGCAGCCAAGATATCGCAGGCGTACCCTACAATGAGCAGTTCTTC. This translates into CASSQDIAGVPYNEQFF.

The chain joins TRBV18 to TRBJ1-4; 8 nucleotides align to TRBD1. This CDR3 has 15 residues. CDR1 and CDR2 from the germline V gene are KGHSH and LQKENI. With V trimmed by 3 bases and J by 14 bases, 14 bases remained unmatched. The CDR3 here is CASSPPDRGNDRLFF. For the CDR3, the DNA is TGTGCCAGCTCACCCCCCGACAGGGGTAATGATCGCCTGTTTTTT.

A remark on this clone: The CDR3 end shows no conserved phenylalanine or tryptophan, and so a read error is likely. The chain recombines TRBV7-3 with TRBJ1-1; 9 bases map to TRBD1. Germline assignment: CDR1 SGHTA and CDR2 FQGTGA. This CDR3 has 17 amino acids. The junction had 9 bases not matched to a gene; V was cut back by 2 bases and J by 2 bases. CDR3 amino acids: CASSLSGQGIGNTEAFV. CDR3 in DNA: TGTGCCAGCAGCTTATCTGGACAGGGGATCGGAAACACTGAAGCTTTCGTT.

The chain recombines TRBV19 with TRBJ1-6, with 9 bases fitting TRBD1. The germline V gene encodes CDR1 LNHDA and CDR2 SQIVND (reference sequence). The CDR3 sequence is 13 residues long. J was trimmed by 8 bases and V by 8 bases; bases with no gene match: 4. The chain's CDR3 is CASQRTGDSPLHF. Here the CDR3 DNA reads TGTGCCAGTCAGAGGACAGGGGATTCACCCCTCCACTTT.

The chain couples TRBV11-2 to TRBJ2-1; D possibly corresponds to TRBD1 (5 bases). Germline V lookup: CDR1 SGHAT, CDR2 FQNNGV. V lost 7 bases and J lost 8, with 15 bases in between. CDR3 size: 13 residues. CDR3 residues: CASKTTWGDEQFF. The CDR3 nucleotides are TGTGCCAGCAAGACGACCTGGGGCGATGAGCAGTTCTTC.

V is TRBV5-4 and J is TRBJ1-1; possibly TRBD1 for D (5 bases). The CDR3 covers 15 residues. The germline CDR1 and CDR2 sequences are SGHNT and YYREEE (reference sequence). Trimming shortened V by 5 bases and J by 4 bases, and 18 bases separated the two germline ends. The CDR3 nucleotides read TGTGCCAGCAGACTGGAGGGAGGGGTCAGCACTGAAGCTTTCTTT. It is translated as CASRLEGGVSTEAFF. Full variable domain (remainder filled in from reference TRBV5-4 and TRBJ1-1): ETGVTQSPTHLIKTRGQQVTLRCSSQSGHNTVSWYQQALGQGPQFIFQYYREEENGRGNFPPRFSGLQFPNYSSELNVNALELDDSALYLCASRLEGGVSTEAFFGQGTRLTVV.

This chain links TRBV6-5 with TRBJ2-6; D is perhaps TRBD1 (6 bases). There are 15 residues in the CDR3. Germline-derived CDR1 and CDR2 are MNHEY and SVGAGI. Trimming removed 2 bases at V and 7 bases at J, with 12 bases between. The CDR3 protein is CASSYLTGGANVLTF. DNA for the CDR3: TGTGCCAGCAGTTACCTGACAGGAGGAGCCAACGTCCTGACTTTC.

The gene calls are TRBV9 and TRBJ1-1, with unresolved D. The CDR3 loop spans 14 amino acids. Germline lookup yields CDR1 SGDLS and CDR2 YYNGEE. Trimming shortened V by 4 bases and J by 4 bases, and 14 bases separated the two germline ends. CDR3 nucleotide sequence: TGTGCCAGCAGCCCCGGGGTAGGCGCCACTGAAGCTTTCTTT. Amino acid sequence: CASSPGVGATEAFF.

This clone is medium-sized (0.01 to 0.1%) by share. The chain is built from TRBV7-9 and TRBJ1-1; D remains unclear. CDR1 and CDR2 from the germline V gene are SEHNR and FQNEAQ (reference sequence). Trimming shortened V by 1 base and J by 2 bases, and 8 bases separated the two germline ends. This CDR3 region has 14 residues. The CDR3 DNA reads TGTGCCAGCAGCTTAGGAGGGATCAACACTGAAGCTTTCTTT. Translating gives CASSLGGINTEAFF.

This sequence joins TRBV30 and TRBJ1-4; 7 bases are shared with TRBD1. CDR3 size: 15 residues. V lost 2 bases, J lost 5 bases, and 8 bases stayed unmatched. CDR1 is GTSNPN and CDR2 is SVGIG in the germline V gene (reference sequence). CDR3 protein: CAWSPMTGTNEKLFF. The CDR3, as DNA: TGTGCCTGGAGTCCGATGACAGGGACCAATGAAAAACTGTTTTTT.

The chain uses TRBV18 and TRBJ1-5, with no clear D. Looked up from germline, CDR1 is KGHSH and CDR2 is LQKENI. This CDR3 region has 13 residues. The V end lost 2 bases, the J end lost 7 bases, and 9 bases lay between the germline ends. The CDR3 is CASSPARVQPQHF. CDR3 sequence (DNA): TGTGCCAGCTCACCAGCCCGGGTCCAGCCCCAGCATTTT.

This clone came up a few times. The CDR3 region is CASSQTGTEKLFF. DNA of the CDR3: TGTGCCAGCAGCCAAACAGGGACCGAAAAACTGTTTTTT. The chain employs TRBV4-2 and TRBJ1-4, with a tentative D call TRBD1 (6 bases). This CDR3 is 13 amino acids long. Trimming removed 2 bases from V and 8 bases from J, with 9 bases in between. Germline V CDR1 and CDR2: LGHNA, YNFKEQ.

This chain connects TRBV28 to TRBJ2-7; weak D call: TRBD2 (6 bases). V lost 7 bases and J 3 bases, leaving 16 bases between the germline ends. Germline V gene lookup returns CDR1 MDHEN and CDR2 SYDVKM. The CDR3 covers 14 residues. CDR3 nucleotides: TGTGCCAGCACCGGGACTCGGGCATTCTACGAGCAGTACTTC. It codes for CASTGTRAFYEQYF.

The gene calls are TRBV5-1 and TRBJ2-5, with TRBD1 matching over 9 bases. The CDR3 is 14 amino acids. Germline CDR1 SGHRS, CDR2 YFSETQ. The V segment lost 5 bases and the J segment 3 bases; nucleotides outside the gene matches: 5. CDR3 nucleotide sequence: TGCGCCAGCAGGCAAACAGGGGGCAAAGAGACCCAGTACTTC. This codes for CASRQTGGKETQYF.

The J gene is TRBJ2-5, the V gene TRBV7-9; maybe TRBD2 (6 bases). The germline V gene encodes CDR1 SEHNR and CDR2 FQNEAQ (reference sequence). There are 14 residues in the CDR3. With 6 bases removed from V and 6 bases from J, the gap between germline ends came to 17 bases. The CDR3 coding sequence is TGTGCCAGCAGGCCGGAGGGCCTATCGAAGACCCAGTACTTC. This encodes CASRPEGLSKTQYF.

The V call is TRBV12-5, the J call TRBJ1-5, with a tentative D call TRBD1 (6 bases). V shed 2 bases and J shed 0 bases, with 17 bases lying between them. The CDR3 extends over 18 amino acids. Per the germline V gene, CDR1 is LGHNT and CDR2 is FRNRAP. The CDR3 loop is CASGLFRGRGYSNQPQHF. The CDR3 region has the DNA TGTGCTAGTGGTTTGTTCCGGGGCAGGGGTTATAGCAATCAGCCCCAGCATTTT.

This clone has only a few counts. The chain combines TRBV19 with TRBJ1-1; no definite D call. Trimming removed 2 bases from V and 0 bases from J, with 7 bases in between. The CDR3 consists of 14 residues. CDR1 and CDR2 from the germline V gene are LNHDA and SQIVND (reference sequence). CDR3 nucleotides: TGTGCCAGTAGTATACCGGGTCTGAACACTGAAGCTTTCTTT. It yields the protein CASSIPGLNTEAFF. Supplemented by reference TRBV19 and TRBJ1-1, the full variable domain reads DGGITQSPKYLFRKEGQNVTLSCEQNLNHDAMYWYRQDPGQGLRLIYYSQIVNDFQKGDIAEGYSVSREKKESFPLTVTSAQKNPTAFYLCASSIPGLNTEAFFGQGTRLTVV.

This clone was seen more than once but under ten times. The V call is TRBV19, the J call TRBJ1-6; D not resolved. The germline V gene encodes CDR1 LNHDA and CDR2 SQIVND (reference sequence). V was trimmed by 3 bases and J by 6 bases, leaving 9 bases between them. The CDR3 is 14 amino acids. CDR3 coding DNA: TGTGCCAGTAGTATTTCGACAATTAATTCACCCCTCCACTTT. This translates into CASSISTINSPLHF.

This chain joins TRBV6-4 and TRBJ2-2; D gene ambiguous. Germline V CDR1 and CDR2: MRHNA, SNTAGT. The length of the CDR3 is 14 residues. V was pared by 3 bases and J by 0 bases, with 5 bases between. CDR3 protein: CASSEQTNTGELFF. The CDR3 DNA sequence: TGTGCCAGCAGTGAACAGACGAACACCGGGGAGCTGTTTTTT.

J is TRBJ2-1 and V is TRBV7-2; D is ambiguous. The V gene's germline CDR1 is SGHTA and CDR2 FQGNSA. This CDR3 spans 15 amino acids. V dropped 6 bases and J dropped 1 base, with 13 bases sitting between them. Here the CDR3 DNA reads TGTGCCAGCAGTATCGGAACGGGTTCCTACAATGAGCAGTTCTTC. Protein product: CASSIGTGSYNEQFF.

There are a few counts of this clone. This chain connects TRBV4-1 to TRBJ1-1; weak D call: TRBD1 (6 bases). The V end lost 4 bases, the J end lost 4 bases, and 10 bases lay between the germline ends. CDR1 is MGHRA and CDR2 is YSYEKL in the germline V gene. CDR3 size: 13 residues. The CDR3 loop is CASSPLGATEAFF. The CDR3 DNA sequence: TGCGCCAGCAGCCCCTTGGGGGCCACTGAAGCTTTCTTT.

Notes on this clone: At one boundary the junction diverges from the germline segment, which might be a read error. The chain employs TRBV29-1 and TRBJ1-1; D remains unclear. The CDR3 loop spans 12 amino acids. Germline lookup yields CDR1 SQVTM and CDR2 ANQGSEA. CDR3 DNA: TGCAGCGTTGGTCGGGAGAACATTGAAGCTTTCTTT. Translated, it gives CSVGRENIEAFF.

The DNA for the CDR3 is TGCGCCAGCAGCCAGAGGGGGGGAACTGGAAACACCATATATTTT. It is translated as CASSQRGGTGNTIYF. The chain employs TRBV5-1 and TRBJ1-3; possible D gene TRBD1, 6 bases. CDR1 and CDR2 (germline): SGHRS, YFSETQ. The CDR3 spans 15 residues. With 4 bases removed from V and 2 bases from J, the gap between germline ends came to 13 bases.

This clone has a single count. The chain couples TRBV6-1 to TRBJ2-1; 9 positions agree with TRBD2. Trimming removed 1 base from V and 3 bases from J; junction bases left unmatched: 4. The CDR3 length is 16 residues. From germline, CDR1 is MNHNS and CDR2 SASEGT. This CDR3 is CASSEGSGSGYNEQFF. The CDR3 nucleotides are TGTGCCAGCAGTGAAGGTAGCGGGAGCGGCTACAATGAGCAGTTCTTC.

The genes are TRBV2 and TRBJ1-1; TRBD1 agrees at 10 bases. The CDR3 totals 12 residues. Germline CDR1 reads SNHLY; CDR2 reads FYNNEI. V lost 1 base and J lost 14; bases outside the gene matches: 4. CDR3 sequence: CASSEVDRGRFF. The CDR3 DNA reads TGTGCCAGCAGTGAAGTCGACAGGGGGCGCTTCTTT.

The chain recombines TRBV2 with TRBJ2-7; 7 bases map to TRBD1. V was clipped by 4 bases and J by 0 bases; unmatched bases: 6. CDR1 SNHLY and CDR2 FYNNEI come from the germline V gene. This CDR3 spans 15 amino acids. CDR3 bases: TGTGCCAGCAGTGTATCACAGGGGAGCTCCTACGAGCAGTACTTC. Its protein product is CASSVSQGSSYEQYF.